This TCR beta chain was sequenced in a study of cytomegalovirus exposure and HLA in healthy donors. Study information: T cells numbering some 170 million yielded some 100 million unique TCR beta sequences in an earlier analysis. Early released data had about 80 million unique TCRs, all coming from HLA-typed donors.

A note on this clone: The target antigen is unknown.

V lost 3 bases, J lost 7 bases, and 9 bases lay in between. The CDR3 contains 12 residues. Germline values: CDR1 ENHRY, CDR2 SYGVKD. Study-level results: A few chains tied to CMV proved CMV antigen-specific in vitro. Later analysis identified several of the most significant clusters that appeared linked to common viral pathogens.

PCR used 60 Vbeta primers and 13 Jbeta primers. Assay: immunoSEQ multiplex PCR; the TCRdb copy retains only in-frame clones and omits some. The sample holds 150,000 to 200,000 clones, roughly 85% seen once. This TCR was sampled from a male donor in good health and CMV-seropositive. The rearrangement uses TRBV10-3 and TRBJ1-2; a weak D match, TRBD1 (6 bases). Sequencing was done on a sample of PBMCs. For the CDR3, the DNA is TGTGCCATCAGTGATCAGGGGTTTGGCTACACCTTC. Its protein product is CAISDQGFGYTF.